This T cell receptor (beta chain) emerged from a study of spatial heterogeneity in lung cancer. This clonotype showed up many times. This beta chain is an unintended read in a library built for alpha chains; its size means little. V gave up 5 bases and J gave up 5 bases; unmatched junction bases: 16. The CDR3 has 16 residues. Germline CDR1 and CDR2: SQVTM and ANQGSEA. Individually, TCR cDNA molecules were each labelled with a unique molecular identifier. In TCRdb, the 5' RACE reads were re-called with MiXCR into one record per CDR3 protein. The table shows some 14,000 distinct CDR3 sequences, with 5.2% occurring only once. Time point defined: sample taken at primary tumor resection. No cell sorting; template was whole RNA from tumor, lung tissue or PBMC.

The material sequenced was lung tumor tissue, taken at surgery. This TCR derives from a human donor with early-stage non-small cell lung cancer. The genes are TRBV29-1 and TRBJ2-3; 7 bases are shared with TRBD1. CDR3: CSVSGERTGVVDTQYF. CDR3 bases: TGCAGCGTTTCCGGGGAAAGAACAGGGGTGGTAGATACGCAGTATTTT.